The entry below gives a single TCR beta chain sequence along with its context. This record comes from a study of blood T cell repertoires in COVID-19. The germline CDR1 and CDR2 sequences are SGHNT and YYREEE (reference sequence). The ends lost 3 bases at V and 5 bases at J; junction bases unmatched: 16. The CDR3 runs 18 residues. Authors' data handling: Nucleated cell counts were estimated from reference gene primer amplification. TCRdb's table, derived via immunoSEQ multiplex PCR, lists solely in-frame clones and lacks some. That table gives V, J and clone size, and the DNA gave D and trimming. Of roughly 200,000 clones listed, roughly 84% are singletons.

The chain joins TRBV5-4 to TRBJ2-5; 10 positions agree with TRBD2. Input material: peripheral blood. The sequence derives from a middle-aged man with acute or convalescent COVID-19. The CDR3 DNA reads TGTGCCAGCAGCTCCTCCGGACTAGCGGCAAGGGGGGGGGAGACCCAGTACTTC. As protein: CASSSSGLAARGGETQYF.